The rows below give T cell receptor beta chains drawn from one sample of a study of technical replicates of blood from a few donors. Generated by immunoSEQ multiplex PCR, the TCRdb table keeps only in-frame clones and is missing some. Counted here are 60,000 to 90,000 clones, 80% to 95% occurring once; the ten biggest clones make up around 0.34%. The sequenced sample was T cells isolated from PBMCs. All receptors come from a human donor in good health. The CDR3 runs from the conserved cysteine through the conserved F or W. D genes are given only for firm matches.

D gene: .
J gene: TRBJ2-1
V gene: TRBV9
CDR3 protein: CASSADLSVSYNEQFF

D gene: .
J gene: TRBJ2-3
V gene: TRBV28
CDR3 protein: CASSLTGSTDTQYF

D gene: .
J gene: TRBJ1-5
V gene: TRBV7-2
CDR3 protein: CASSPPMAGTGQPQHF

D gene: .
J gene: TRBJ1-3
V gene: TRBV9
CDR3 protein: CASSVAPRTAFSGNTIYF

D gene: .
J gene: TRBJ2-2
V gene: TRBV7-3
CDR3 protein: CASSRGLSTGELFF

D gene: .
J gene: TRBJ2-4
V gene: TRBV7-2
CDR3 protein: CASSPTTLAKNIQYF

D gene: TRBD1
J gene: TRBJ1-2
V gene: TRBV4-3
CDR3 protein: CASSRSDRDAYGYTF

D gene: TRBD2
J gene: TRBJ2-3
V gene: TRBV9
CDR3 protein: CASSASTSGGLVDGTDTQYF

D gene: TRBD2
J gene: TRBJ2-4
V gene: TRBV28
CDR3 protein: CASSLAGDRENIQYF

D gene: TRBD1
J gene: TRBJ2-2
V gene: TRBV4-1
CDR3 protein: CASSQFGTGNTGELFF

D gene: .
J gene: TRBJ1-1
V gene: TRBV6-5
CDR3 protein: CASSSLQVNTEAFF

D gene: TRBD1
J gene: TRBJ1-1
V gene: TRBV10-1
CDR3 protein: CASSNTGQGYTEAFF

D gene: TRBD1
J gene: TRBJ2-1
V gene: TRBV27
CDR3 protein: CASSYKTGVNEQFF

D gene: TRBD1
J gene: TRBJ1-1
V gene: TRBV27
CDR3 protein: CASSQGDSGEAFF

D gene: TRBD1
J gene: TRBJ1-2
V gene: TRBV28
CDR3 protein: CASSLSDRGYGYTF

D gene: TRBD1
J gene: TRBJ2-7
V gene: TRBV5-1
CDR3 protein: CASSWGQGVYEQYF

D gene: TRBD2
J gene: TRBJ2-7
V gene: TRBV27
CDR3 protein: CASSTGLAEQYF

D gene: TRBD2
J gene: TRBJ2-1
V gene: TRBV29-1
CDR3 protein: CSVASGTSVNEQFF

D gene: TRBD1
J gene: TRBJ2-5
V gene: TRBV29-1
CDR3 protein: CSAPGQGYETQYF

D gene: .
J gene: TRBJ2-1
V gene: TRBV4-3
CDR3 protein: CASSQSGYNEQFF

D gene: .
J gene: TRBJ1-4
V gene: TRBV19
CDR3 protein: CASSISESRIGIEKLFF

D gene: .
J gene: TRBJ2-3
V gene: TRBV14
CDR3 protein: CASSPGLSTDTQYF

D gene: TRBD2
J gene: TRBJ2-1
V gene: TRBV7-8
CDR3 protein: CASSYSGRSYNEQFF

D gene: .
J gene: TRBJ2-6
V gene: TRBV9
CDR3 protein: CASILKQSRANVLTF

D gene: .
J gene: TRBJ1-2
V gene: TRBV9
CDR3 protein: CASSPRVGNYGYTF

D gene: .
J gene: TRBJ2-3
V gene: TRBV27
CDR3 protein: CASSLRSYTDTQYF

D gene: TRBD1
J gene: TRBJ1-2
V gene: TRBV20-1
CDR3 protein: CSAINRGGYTF

D gene: .
J gene: TRBJ2-7
V gene: TRBV6-5
CDR3 protein: CASSQFDSSYEQYF

D gene: .
J gene: TRBJ2-7
V gene: TRBV12-2
CDR3 protein: CASRLKTSGGYEQYF

D gene: .
J gene: TRBJ2-7
V gene: TRBV27
CDR3 protein: CASSFLRGEQYF

D gene: TRBD2
J gene: TRBJ2-1
V gene: TRBV13
CDR3 protein: CASSHGLAGNEQFF

D gene: .
J gene: TRBJ1-2
V gene: TRBV6-1
CDR3 protein: CASSGAYGYTF

D gene: TRBD2
J gene: TRBJ2-2
V gene: TRBV29-1
CDR3 protein: CSVPGTSSYTGELFF

D gene: .
J gene: TRBJ1-1
V gene: TRBV18
CDR3 protein: CASSPWVRRGRTEAFF

D gene: TRBD1
J gene: TRBJ2-7
V gene: TRBV19
CDR3 protein: CASSGRDRPYEQYF

D gene: .
J gene: TRBJ2-7
V gene: TRBV4-1
CDR3 protein: CASSHGISGVYEQYF

D gene: TRBD2
J gene: TRBJ2-1
V gene: TRBV6-5
CDR3 protein: CASSPSGTSYNEQFF

D gene: .
J gene: TRBJ1-3
V gene: TRBV29-1
CDR3 protein: CSVNGLGRFGNTIYF

D gene: .
J gene: TRBJ2-7
V gene: TRBV9
CDR3 protein: CASSVTGLPTYEQYF